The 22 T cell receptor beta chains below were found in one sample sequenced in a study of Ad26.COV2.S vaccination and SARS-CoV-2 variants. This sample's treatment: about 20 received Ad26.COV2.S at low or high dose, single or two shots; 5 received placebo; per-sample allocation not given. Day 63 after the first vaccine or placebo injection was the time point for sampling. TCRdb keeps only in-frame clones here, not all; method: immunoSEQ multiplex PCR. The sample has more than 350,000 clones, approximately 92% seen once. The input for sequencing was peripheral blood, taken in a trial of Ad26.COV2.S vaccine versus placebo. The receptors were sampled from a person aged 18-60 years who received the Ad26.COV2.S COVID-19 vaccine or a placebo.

In DNA form, the CDR3 reads TGCGCCAGCAGCCAAGAGCAGGGGGGAAACTACGAGCAGTACTTC. Translation gives CASSQEQGGNYEQYF. The chain is built from TRBV4-3 and TRBJ2-7; D is possibly TRBD1 (7 bases). Looked up from germline, CDR1 is LGHNA and CDR2 is YSLEER. V was shortened by 0 bases and J by 3 bases, with 12 bases between the two germline ends. The CDR3 spans 15 residues.

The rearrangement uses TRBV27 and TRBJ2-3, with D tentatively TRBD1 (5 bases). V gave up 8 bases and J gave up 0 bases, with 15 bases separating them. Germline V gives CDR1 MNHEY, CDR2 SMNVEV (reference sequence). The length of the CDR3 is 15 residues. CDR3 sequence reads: CASRPRAESTDTQYF. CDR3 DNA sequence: TGTGCCAGCCGCCCCAGGGCAGAGAGCACAGATACGCAGTATTTT.

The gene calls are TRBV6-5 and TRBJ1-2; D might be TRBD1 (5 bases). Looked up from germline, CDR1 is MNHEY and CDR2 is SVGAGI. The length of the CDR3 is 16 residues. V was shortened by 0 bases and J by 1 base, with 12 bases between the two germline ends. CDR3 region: CASSYSAGGGNYGYTF. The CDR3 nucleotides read TGTGCCAGCAGTTACTCTGCTGGCGGGGGTAACTATGGCTACACCTTC.

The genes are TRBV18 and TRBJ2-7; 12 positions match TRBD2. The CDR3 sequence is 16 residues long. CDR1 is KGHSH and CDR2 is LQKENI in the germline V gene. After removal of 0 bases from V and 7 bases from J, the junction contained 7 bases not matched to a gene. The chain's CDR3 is CASSPPGLAGPKEQYF. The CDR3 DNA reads TGTGCCAGCTCACCACCCGGACTAGCGGGACCTAAGGAGCAGTACTTC.

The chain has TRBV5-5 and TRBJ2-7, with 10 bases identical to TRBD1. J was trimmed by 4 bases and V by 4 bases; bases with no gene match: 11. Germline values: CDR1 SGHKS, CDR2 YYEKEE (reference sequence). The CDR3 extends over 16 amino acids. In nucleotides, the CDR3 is TGTGCCAGCAGCGTGGGACAGGGGAATTCAGTTTACGAGCAGTACTTC. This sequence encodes CASSVGQGNSVYEQYF.

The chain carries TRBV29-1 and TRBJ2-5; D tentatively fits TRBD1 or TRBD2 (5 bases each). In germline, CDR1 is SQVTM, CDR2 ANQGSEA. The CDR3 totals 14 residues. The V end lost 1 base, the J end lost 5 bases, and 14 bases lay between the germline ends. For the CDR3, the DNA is TGCAGCGTTGAAGCCTGGGGGAGTAGGGAGACCCAGTACTTC. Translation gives CSVEAWGSRETQYF. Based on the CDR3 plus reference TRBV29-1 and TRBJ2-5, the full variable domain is SAVISQKPSRDICQRGTSLTIQCQVDSQVTMMFWYRQQPGQSLTLIATANQGSEATYESGFVIDKFPISRPNLTFSTLTVSNMSPEDSSIYLCSVEAWGSRETQYFGPGTRLLVL.

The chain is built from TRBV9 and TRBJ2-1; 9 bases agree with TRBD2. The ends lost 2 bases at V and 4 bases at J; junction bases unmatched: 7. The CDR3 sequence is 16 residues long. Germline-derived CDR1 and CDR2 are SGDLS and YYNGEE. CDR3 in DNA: TGTGCCAGCAGCGTTGCGGGAGGGCCCTCTTACAATGAGCAGTTCTTC. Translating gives CASSVAGGPSYNEQFF.

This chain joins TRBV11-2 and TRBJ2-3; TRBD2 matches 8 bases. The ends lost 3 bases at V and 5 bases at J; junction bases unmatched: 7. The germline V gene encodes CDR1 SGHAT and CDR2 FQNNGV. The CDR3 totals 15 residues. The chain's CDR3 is CASSFSGEVQDTQYF. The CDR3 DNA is TGTGCCAGCAGCTTTAGCGGGGAGGTTCAAGATACGCAGTATTTT.

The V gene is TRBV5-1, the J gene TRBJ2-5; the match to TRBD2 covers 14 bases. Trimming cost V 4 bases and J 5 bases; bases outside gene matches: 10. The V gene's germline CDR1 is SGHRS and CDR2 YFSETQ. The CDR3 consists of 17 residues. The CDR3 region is CASSAGTSGRWDETQYF. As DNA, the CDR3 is TGCGCCAGCAGCGCCGGGACTAGCGGGAGATGGGACGAGACCCAGTACTTC.

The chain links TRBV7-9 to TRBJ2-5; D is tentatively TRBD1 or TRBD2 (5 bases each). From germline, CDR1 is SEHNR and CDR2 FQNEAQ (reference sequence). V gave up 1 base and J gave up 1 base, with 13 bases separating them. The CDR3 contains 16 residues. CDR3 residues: CASSLGARGTQETQYF. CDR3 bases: TGTGCCAGCAGCTTAGGAGCGAGGGGAACCCAAGAGACCCAGTACTTC.

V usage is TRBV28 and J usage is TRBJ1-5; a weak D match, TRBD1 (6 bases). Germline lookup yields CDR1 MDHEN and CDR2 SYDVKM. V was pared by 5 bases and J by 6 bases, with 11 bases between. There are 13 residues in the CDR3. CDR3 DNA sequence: TGTGCCAGCAGTACCCAGGGGCCTCAGCCCCAGCATTTT. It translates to CASSTQGPQPQHF.

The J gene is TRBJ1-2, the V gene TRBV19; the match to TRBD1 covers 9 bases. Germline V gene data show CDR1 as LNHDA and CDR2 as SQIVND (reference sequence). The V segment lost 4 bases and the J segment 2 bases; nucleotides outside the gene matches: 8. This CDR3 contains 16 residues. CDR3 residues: CASSTYGQGPNYGYTF. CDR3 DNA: TGTGCCAGTAGTACTTATGGACAGGGGCCAAACTATGGCTACACCTTC.

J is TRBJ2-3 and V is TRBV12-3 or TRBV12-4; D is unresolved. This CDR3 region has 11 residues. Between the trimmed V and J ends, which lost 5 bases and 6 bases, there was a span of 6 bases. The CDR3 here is CASSNQDTQYF. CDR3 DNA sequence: TGTGCCAGCAGTAACCAGGATACGCAGTATTTT.

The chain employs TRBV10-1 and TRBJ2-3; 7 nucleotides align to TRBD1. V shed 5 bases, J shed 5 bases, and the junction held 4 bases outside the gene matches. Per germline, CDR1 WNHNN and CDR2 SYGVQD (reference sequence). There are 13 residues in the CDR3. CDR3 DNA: TGCGCCAGCAGTACAGGGGCCAGAGATACGCAGTATTTT. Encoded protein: CASSTGARDTQYF.

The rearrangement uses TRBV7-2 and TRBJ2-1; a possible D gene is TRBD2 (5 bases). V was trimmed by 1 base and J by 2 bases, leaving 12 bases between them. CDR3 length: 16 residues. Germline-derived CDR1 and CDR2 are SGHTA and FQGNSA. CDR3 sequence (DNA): TGTGCCAGCAGCTTAGACTGGAGGACCCCCTACAATGAGCAGTTCTTC. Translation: CASSLDWRTPYNEQFF. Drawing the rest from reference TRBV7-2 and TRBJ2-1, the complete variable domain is GAGVSQSPSNKVTEKGKDVELRCDPISGHTALYWYRQSLGQGLEFLIYFQGNSAPDKSGLPSDRFSAERTGGSVSTLTIQRTQQEDSAVYLCASSLDWRTPYNEQFFGPGTRLTVL.

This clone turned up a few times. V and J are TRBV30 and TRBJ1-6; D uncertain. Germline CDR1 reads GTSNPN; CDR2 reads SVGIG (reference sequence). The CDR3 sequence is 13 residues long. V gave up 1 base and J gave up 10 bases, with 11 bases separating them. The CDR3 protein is CAWSAGMRSPLHF. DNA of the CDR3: TGTGCCTGGAGTGCCGGGATGCGCTCACCCCTCCACTTT.

The CDR3, as DNA: TGCGCCAGCAGCTCATACCCCGGGACACCGGATAACTATGGCTACACCTTC. It specifies CASSSYPGTPDNYGYTF. V gene TRBV5-1 combines with J gene TRBJ1-2, with D perhaps TRBD1 (6 bases). Trimming removed 3 bases from V and 1 base from J, with 19 bases in between. This CDR3 contains 17 residues. The germline V gene encodes CDR1 SGHRS and CDR2 YFSETQ.

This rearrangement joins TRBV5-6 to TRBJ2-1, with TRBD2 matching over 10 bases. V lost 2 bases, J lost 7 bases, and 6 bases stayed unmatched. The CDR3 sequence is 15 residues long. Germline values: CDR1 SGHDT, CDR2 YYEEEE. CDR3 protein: CASSLPGLALNEQFF. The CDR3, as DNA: TGTGCCAGCAGCTTACCGGGACTAGCGTTGAATGAGCAGTTCTTC.

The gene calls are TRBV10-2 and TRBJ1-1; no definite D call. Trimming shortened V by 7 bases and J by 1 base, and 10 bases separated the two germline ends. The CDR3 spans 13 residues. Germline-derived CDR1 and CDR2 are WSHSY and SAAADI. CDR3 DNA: TGCGCCAGCAAAGAGCCGGAGAACACTGAAGCTTTCTTT. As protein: CASKEPENTEAFF.

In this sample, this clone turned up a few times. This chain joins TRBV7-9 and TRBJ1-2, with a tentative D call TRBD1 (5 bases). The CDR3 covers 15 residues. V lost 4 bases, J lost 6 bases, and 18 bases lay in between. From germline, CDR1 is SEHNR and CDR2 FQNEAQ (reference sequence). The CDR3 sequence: CASSYLRGEIDGYTF. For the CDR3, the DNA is TGTGCCAGCAGCTACCTGCGGGGGGAGATTGATGGCTACACCTTC. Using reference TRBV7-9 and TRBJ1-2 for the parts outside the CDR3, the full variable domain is DTGVSQNPRHKITKRGQNVTFRCDPISEHNRLYWYRQTLGQGPEFLTYFQNEAQLEKSRLLSDRFSAERPKGSFSTLEIQRTEQGDSAMYLCASSYLRGEIDGYTFGSGTRLTVV.

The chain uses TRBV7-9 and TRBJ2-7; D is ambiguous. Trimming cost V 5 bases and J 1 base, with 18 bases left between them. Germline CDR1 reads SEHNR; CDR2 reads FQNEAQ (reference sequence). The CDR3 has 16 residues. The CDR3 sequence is CASSHRPIDKSYEQYF. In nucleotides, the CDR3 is TGTGCCAGCAGCCACCGACCGATTGACAAGTCCTACGAGCAGTACTTC.

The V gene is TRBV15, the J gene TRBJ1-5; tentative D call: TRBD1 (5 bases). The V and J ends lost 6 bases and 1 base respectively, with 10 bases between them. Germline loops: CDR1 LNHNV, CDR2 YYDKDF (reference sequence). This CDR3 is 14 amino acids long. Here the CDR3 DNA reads TGTGCCACCAGTAACGGACACAGCAATCAGCCCCAGCATTTT. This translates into CATSNGHSNQPQHF. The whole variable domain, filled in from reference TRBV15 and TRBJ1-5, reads DAMVIQNPRYQVTQFGKPVTLSCSQTLNHNVMYWYQQKSSQAPKLLFHYYDKDFNNEADTPDNFQSRRPNTSFCFLDIRSPGLGDTAMYLCATSNGHSNQPQHFGDGTRLSIL.